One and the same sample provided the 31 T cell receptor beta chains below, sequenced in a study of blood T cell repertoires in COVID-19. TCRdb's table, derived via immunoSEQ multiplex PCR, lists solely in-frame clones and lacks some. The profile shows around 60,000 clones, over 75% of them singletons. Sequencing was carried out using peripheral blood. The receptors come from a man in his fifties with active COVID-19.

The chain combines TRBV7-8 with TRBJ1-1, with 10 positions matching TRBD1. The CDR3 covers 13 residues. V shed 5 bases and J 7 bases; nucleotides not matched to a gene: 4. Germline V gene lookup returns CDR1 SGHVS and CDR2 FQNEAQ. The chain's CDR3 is CASSTWDRGEAFF. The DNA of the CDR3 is TGTGCCAGCAGCACCTGGGACAGGGGTGAAGCTTTCTTT.

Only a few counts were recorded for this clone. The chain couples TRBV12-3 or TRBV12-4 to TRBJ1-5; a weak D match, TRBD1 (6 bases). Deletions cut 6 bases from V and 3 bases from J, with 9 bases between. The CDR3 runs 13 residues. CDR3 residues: CASSHRDNQPQHF. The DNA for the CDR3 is TGTGCCAGCAGCCACAGGGACAATCAGCCCCAGCATTTT.

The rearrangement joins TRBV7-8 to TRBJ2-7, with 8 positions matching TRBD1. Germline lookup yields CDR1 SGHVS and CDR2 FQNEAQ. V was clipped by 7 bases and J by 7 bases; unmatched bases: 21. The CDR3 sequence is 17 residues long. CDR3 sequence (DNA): TGTGCCAGCACCCCACTCGGCAGGGCAGGGGGCTTGGGGGAGCAGTACTTC. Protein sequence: CASTPLGRAGGLGEQYF.

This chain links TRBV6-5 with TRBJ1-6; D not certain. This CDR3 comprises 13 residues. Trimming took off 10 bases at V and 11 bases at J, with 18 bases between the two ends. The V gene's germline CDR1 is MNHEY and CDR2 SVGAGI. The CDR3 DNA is TGTGCCACCGGACGGAGGAGTAGTGCACCCCTCCACTTT. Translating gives CATGRRSSAPLHF.

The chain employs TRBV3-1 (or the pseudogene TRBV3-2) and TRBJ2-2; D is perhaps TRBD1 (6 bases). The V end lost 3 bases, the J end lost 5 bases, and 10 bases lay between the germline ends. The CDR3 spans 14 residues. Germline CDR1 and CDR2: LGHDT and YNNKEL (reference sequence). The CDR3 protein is CASSQTRGTGELFF. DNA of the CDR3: TGTGCCAGCAGCCAGACCAGGGGAACCGGGGAGCTGTTTTTT.

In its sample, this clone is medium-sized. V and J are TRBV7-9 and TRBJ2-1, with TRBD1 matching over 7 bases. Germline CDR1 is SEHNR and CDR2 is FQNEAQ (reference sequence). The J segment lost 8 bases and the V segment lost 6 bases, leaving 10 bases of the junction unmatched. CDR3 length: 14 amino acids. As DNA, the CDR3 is TGTGCCAGCAGGTCCGACAGGGTTGGGTATGAGCAGTTCTTC. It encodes CASRSDRVGYEQFF. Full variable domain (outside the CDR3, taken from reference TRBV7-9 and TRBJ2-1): DTGVSQNPRHKITKRGQNVTFRCDPISEHNRLYWYRQTLGQGPEFLTYFQNEAQLEKSRLLSDRFSAERPKGSFSTLEIQRTEQGDSAMYLCASRSDRVGYEQFFGPGTRLTVL.

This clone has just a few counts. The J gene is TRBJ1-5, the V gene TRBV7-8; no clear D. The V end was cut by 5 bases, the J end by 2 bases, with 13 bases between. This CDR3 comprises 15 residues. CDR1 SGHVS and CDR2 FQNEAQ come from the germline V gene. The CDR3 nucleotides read TGTGCCAGCAGCCCATCGGAGGGCCGCAATCAGCCCCAGCATTTT. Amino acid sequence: CASSPSEGRNQPQHF. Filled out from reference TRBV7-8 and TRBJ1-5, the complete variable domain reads GAGVSQSPRYKVAKRGQDVALRCDPISGHVSLFWYQQALGQGPEFLTYFQNEAQLDKSGLPSDRFFAERPEGSVSTLKIQRTQQEDSAVYLCASSPSEGRNQPQHFGDGTRLSIL.

DNA of the CDR3: TGTGCCAGCAGCTTGGACAGGGGTAATGAAAAACTGTTTTTT. It is translated as CASSLDRGNEKLFF. The V gene is TRBV7-9, the J gene TRBJ1-4; 9 nucleotides align to TRBD1. The CDR3 runs 14 residues. Germline V gives CDR1 SEHNR, CDR2 FQNEAQ (reference sequence). V lost 3 bases, J lost 4 bases, and 0 bases stayed unmatched.

CDR3 sequence: CASSRDSKWTDTQYF. The CDR3 region has the DNA TGTGCCAGCAGCCGGGACTCCAAATGGACAGATACGCAGTATTTT. The V and J genes are TRBV7-9 and TRBJ2-3, with a weak D call TRBD2 (6 bases). The CDR3 has 15 amino acids. Between the trimmed V and J ends, which lost 5 bases and 3 bases, there was a span of 15 bases. Germline V gene data show CDR1 as SEHNR and CDR2 as FQNEAQ (reference sequence).

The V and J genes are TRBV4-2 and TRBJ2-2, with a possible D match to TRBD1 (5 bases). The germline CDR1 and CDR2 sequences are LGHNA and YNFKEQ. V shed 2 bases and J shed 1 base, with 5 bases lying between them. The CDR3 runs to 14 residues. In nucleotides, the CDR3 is TGTGCCAGCAGCCAAAGGGGGAACACCGGGGAGCTGTTTTTT. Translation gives CASSQRGNTGELFF.

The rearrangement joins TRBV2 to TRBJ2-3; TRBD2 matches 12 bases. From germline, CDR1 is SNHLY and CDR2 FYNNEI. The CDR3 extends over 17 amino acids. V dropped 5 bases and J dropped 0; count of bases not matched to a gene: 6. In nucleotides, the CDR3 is TGTGCCAGCAGTCGATGGACTAGCGGGGCGAGCACAGATACGCAGTATTTT. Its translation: CASSRWTSGASTDTQYF.

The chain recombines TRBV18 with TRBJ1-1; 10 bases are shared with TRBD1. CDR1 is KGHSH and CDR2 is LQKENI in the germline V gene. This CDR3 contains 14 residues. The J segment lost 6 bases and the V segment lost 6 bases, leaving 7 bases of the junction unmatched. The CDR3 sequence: CASSTDRGRAEAFF. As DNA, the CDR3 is TGTGCCAGCTCCACCGACAGGGGGCGGGCTGAAGCTTTCTTT. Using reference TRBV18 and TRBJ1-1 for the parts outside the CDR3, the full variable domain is NAGVMQNPRHLVRRRGQEARLRCSPMKGHSHVYWYRQLPEEGLKFMVYLQKENIIDESGMPKERFSAEFPKEGPSILRIQQVVRGDSAAYFCASSTDRGRAEAFFGQGTRLTVV.

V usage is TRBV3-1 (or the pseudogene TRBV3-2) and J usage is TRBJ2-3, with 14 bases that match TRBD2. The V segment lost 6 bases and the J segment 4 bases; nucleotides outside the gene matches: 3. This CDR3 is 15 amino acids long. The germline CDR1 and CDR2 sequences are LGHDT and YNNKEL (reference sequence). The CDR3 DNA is TGTGCCAGCAGTCGACTAGCGGGGGGGCCAGATACGCAGTATTTT. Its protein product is CASSRLAGGPDTQYF.

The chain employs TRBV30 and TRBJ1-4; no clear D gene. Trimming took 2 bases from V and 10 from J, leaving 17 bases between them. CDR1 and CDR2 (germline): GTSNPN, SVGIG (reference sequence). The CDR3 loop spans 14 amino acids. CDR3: CAWSWAGMKGKLFF. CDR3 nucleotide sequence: TGTGCCTGGAGTTGGGCGGGTATGAAAGGAAAACTGTTTTTT.

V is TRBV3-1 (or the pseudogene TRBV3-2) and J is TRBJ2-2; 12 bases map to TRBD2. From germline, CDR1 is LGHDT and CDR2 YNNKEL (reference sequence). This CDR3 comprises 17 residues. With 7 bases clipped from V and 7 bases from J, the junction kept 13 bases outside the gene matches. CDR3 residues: CASTLLLAGGRNGELFF. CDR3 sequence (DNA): TGTGCCAGCACCTTACTTCTAGCGGGGGGGCGGAACGGGGAGCTGTTTTTT.

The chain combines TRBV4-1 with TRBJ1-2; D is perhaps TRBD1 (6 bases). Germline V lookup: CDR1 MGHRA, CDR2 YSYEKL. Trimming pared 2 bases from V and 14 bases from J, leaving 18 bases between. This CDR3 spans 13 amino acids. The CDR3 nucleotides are TGCGCCAGCAGCCAATTCCGGGACACCGCAAATACCTTC. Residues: CASSQFRDTANTF.

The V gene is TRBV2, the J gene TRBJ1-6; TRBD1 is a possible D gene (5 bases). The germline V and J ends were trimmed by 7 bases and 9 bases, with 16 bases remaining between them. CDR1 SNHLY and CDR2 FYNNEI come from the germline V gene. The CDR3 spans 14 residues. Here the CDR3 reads CASTLRAAGSPLHF. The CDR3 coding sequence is TGTGCCAGCACCCTCAGGGCTGCCGGTTCACCCCTCCACTTT.

CDR3 amino acids: CAIRKDSNPNTEAFF. The CDR3 DNA is TGTGCCATCAGGAAGGACAGTAACCCGAACACTGAAGCTTTCTTT. V is TRBV10-3 and J is TRBJ1-1, with a tentative D call TRBD1 (6 bases). The CDR3 runs 15 residues. Looked up from germline, CDR1 is ENHRY and CDR2 is SYGVKD. The ends were cut back, 6 bases at V and 1 base at J, with 15 bases in the middle.

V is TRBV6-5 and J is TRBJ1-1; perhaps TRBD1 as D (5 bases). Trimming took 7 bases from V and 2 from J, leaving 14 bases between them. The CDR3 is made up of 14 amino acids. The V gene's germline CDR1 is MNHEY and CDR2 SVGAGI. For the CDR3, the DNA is TGTGCCAGCAAACCTCCACAGGAAAACACTGAAGCTTTCTTT. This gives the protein CASKPPQENTEAFF.

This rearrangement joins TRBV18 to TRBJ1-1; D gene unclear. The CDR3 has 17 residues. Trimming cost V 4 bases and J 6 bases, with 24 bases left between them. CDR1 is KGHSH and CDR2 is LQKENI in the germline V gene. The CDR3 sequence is CASSRRPASGTAAEAFF. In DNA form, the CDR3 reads TGTGCCAGCTCACGCCGCCCGGCATCCGGTACGGCGGCTGAAGCTTTCTTT.

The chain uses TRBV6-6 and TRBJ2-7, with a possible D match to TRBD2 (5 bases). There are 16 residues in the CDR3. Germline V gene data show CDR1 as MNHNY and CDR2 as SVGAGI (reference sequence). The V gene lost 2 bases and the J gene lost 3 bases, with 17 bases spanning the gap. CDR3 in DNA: TGTGCCAGCAGTTACAGGAGGTCGGGTCCTAACTACGAGCAGTACTTC. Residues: CASSYRRSGPNYEQYF.

This chain's CDR3 is CASSNGFGQGARQPQHF. The CDR3 nucleotides are TGTGCCAGTAGTAACGGTTTCGGACAGGGGGCAAGACAGCCCCAGCATTTT. The chain recombines TRBV19 with TRBJ1-5; 11 nucleotides line up with TRBD1. The CDR3 runs to 17 residues. V lost 4 bases to trimming and J lost 7 bases; unmatched junction nucleotides: 12. The germline CDR1 and CDR2 sequences are LNHDA and SQIVND (reference sequence).

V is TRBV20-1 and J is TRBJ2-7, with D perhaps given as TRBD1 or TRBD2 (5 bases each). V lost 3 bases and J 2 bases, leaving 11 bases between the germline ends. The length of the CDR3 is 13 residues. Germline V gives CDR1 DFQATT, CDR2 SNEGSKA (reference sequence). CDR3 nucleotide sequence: TGCAGTGCTAGTGGGGCGGGCCCCTACGAGCAGTACTTC. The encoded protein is CSASGAGPYEQYF.

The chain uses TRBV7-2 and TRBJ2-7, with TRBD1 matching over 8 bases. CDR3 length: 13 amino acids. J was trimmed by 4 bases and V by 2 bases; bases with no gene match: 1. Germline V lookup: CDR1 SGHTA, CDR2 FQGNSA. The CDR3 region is CASSLNRGYEQYF. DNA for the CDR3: TGTGCCAGCAGCTTAAACAGGGGGTACGAGCAGTACTTC.

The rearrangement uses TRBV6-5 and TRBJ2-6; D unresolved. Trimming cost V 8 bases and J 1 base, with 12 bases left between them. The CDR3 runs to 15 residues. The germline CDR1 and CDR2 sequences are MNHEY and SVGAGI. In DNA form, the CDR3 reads TGTGCCAGCTCCTCAGGTTCTTCTGGGGCCAACGTCCTGACTTTC. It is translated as CASSSGSSGANVLTF.

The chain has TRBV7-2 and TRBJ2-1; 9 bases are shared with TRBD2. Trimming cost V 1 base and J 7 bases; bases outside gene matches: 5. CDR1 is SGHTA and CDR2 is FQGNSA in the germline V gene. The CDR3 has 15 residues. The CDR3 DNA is TGTGCCAGCAGCTTAGGGCGGGGGGGCTGGAATGAGCAGTTCTTC. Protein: CASSLGRGGWNEQFF.

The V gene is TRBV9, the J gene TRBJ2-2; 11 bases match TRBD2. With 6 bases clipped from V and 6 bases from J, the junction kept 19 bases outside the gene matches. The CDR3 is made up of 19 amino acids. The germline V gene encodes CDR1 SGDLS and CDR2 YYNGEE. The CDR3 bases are TGTGCCAGCACCATGGGGACTAGCGGTGCGGGAGGTCCTCCCGGGGAGCTGTTTTTT. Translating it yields CASTMGTSGAGGPPGELFF.

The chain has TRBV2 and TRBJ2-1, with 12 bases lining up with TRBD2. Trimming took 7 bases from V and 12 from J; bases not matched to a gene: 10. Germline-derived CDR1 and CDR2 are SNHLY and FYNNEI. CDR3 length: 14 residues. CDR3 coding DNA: TGTGCCAGCACCAGGACTAGCGGGGCCCGTGGGCAGTTCTTC. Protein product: CASTRTSGARGQFF. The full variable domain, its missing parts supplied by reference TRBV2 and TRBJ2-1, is EPEVTQTPSHQVTQMGQEVILRCVPISNHLYFYWYRQILGQKVEFLVSFYNNEISEKSEIFDDQFSVERPDGSNFTLKIRSTKLEDSAMYFCASTRTSGARGQFFGPGTRLTVL.

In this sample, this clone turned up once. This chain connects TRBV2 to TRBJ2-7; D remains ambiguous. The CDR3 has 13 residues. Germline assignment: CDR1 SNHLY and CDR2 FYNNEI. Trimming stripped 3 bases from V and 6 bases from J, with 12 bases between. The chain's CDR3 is CASSDYRPGEQYF. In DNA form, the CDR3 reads TGTGCCAGCAGTGACTATCGTCCGGGCGAGCAGTACTTC.

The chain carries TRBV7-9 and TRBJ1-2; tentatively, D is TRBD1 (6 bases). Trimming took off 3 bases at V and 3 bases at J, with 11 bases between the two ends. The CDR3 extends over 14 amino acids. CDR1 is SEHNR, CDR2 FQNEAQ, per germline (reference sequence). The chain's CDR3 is CASSFYRADYGYTF. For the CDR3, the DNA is TGTGCCAGCAGCTTTTACAGGGCCGACTATGGCTACACCTTC.

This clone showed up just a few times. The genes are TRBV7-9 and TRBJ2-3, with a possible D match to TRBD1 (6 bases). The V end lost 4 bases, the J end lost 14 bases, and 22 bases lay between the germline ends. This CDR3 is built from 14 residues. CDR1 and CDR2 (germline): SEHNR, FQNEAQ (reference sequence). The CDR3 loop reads CASSSNRQVERRYF. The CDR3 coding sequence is TGTGCCAGCAGCTCCAACCGACAGGTCGAAAGACGGTATTTT.